The 27 T cell receptor beta chains presented below share a single source sample, sequenced in a study of a mutant IDH1 vaccine in newly diagnosed glioma. Profiling relied on immunoSEQ multiplex PCR, and the TCRdb table lists in-frame clones only, not all of them. The sample comprises tens of thousands of clones, roughly 82% of which are singletons, and about 19% rests with the top ten. The time point here: week 47, end of study. The content of each vaccine dose was 300 ug of mutant IDH1 20-mer peptide, and topical imiquimod accompanied it. Their target antigens are unknown. The source material was PBMCs, sampled from a glioma patient whose treatment included an IDH1 peptide vaccine. All receptors come from a man younger than 35 with glioma. Some clones in this sample may be carry-over from other donors' samples.

This clone has just a few counts. The chain has TRBV12-5 and TRBJ1-5; D may be TRBD1 (5 bases). V gave up 5 bases and J gave up 4 bases, with 15 bases separating them. The CDR3 sequence is 15 residues long. Looked up from germline, CDR1 is LGHNT and CDR2 is FRNRAP. The CDR3 coding sequence is TGTGCTAGTGGTGCCACAGGTATACGAAATCAGCCCCAGCATTTT. Translated, it gives CASGATGIRNQPQHF. Drawing the rest from reference TRBV12-5 and TRBJ1-5, the complete variable domain is DARVTQTPRHKVTEMGQEVTMRCQPILGHNTVFWYRQTMMQGLELLAYFRNRAPLDDSGMPKDRFSAEMPDATLATLKIQPSEPRDSAVYFCASGATGIRNQPQHFGDGTRLSIL.

The J gene is TRBJ1-4, the V gene TRBV27, with TRBD1 as a possible D gene (6 bases). The germline gives CDR1 MNHEY, CDR2 SMNVEV (reference sequence). Trimming shortened V by 2 bases and J by 11 bases, and 12 bases separated the two germline ends. This CDR3 comprises 13 residues. CDR3 loop: CASSLHTGRKLFF. The DNA for the CDR3 is TGTGCCAGCAGTTTACACACAGGGCGGAAACTGTTTTTT.

This clone appeared once. The chain uses TRBV25-1 and TRBJ2-7; 7 positions match TRBD1. Germline CDR1 reads MGHDK; CDR2 reads SYGVNS. V gave up 3 bases and J gave up 3 bases; unmatched junction bases: 8. The CDR3 covers 15 residues. CDR3 bases: TGTGCCAGCAGTGAGTCCCTGGGACAGCACTACGAGCAGTACTTC. Protein product: CASSESLGQHYEQYF.

DNA of the CDR3: TGTGCCAGCTCACCACTTAGGAGCACAGATACGCAGTATTTT. Translated: CASSPLRSTDTQYF. The chain carries TRBV18 and TRBJ2-3; D uncertain. Germline-derived CDR1 and CDR2 are KGHSH and LQKENI. Trimming stripped 1 base from V and 0 bases from J, with 5 bases between. The CDR3 runs to 14 residues.

The sample holds one count of this clone. The V and J genes are TRBV12-5 and TRBJ2-1; D uncertain. This CDR3 is 14 amino acids long. Germline V CDR1 and CDR2: LGHNT, FRNRAP. Deletions cut 5 bases from V and 6 bases from J, with 14 bases between. CDR3: CASGLYGTTNEQFF. The CDR3 nucleotides read TGTGCTAGTGGTCTTTACGGCACGACCAATGAGCAGTTCTTC. Based on the CDR3 plus reference TRBV12-5 and TRBJ2-1, the full variable domain is DARVTQTPRHKVTEMGQEVTMRCQPILGHNTVFWYRQTMMQGLELLAYFRNRAPLDDSGMPKDRFSAEMPDATLATLKIQPSEPRDSAVYFCASGLYGTTNEQFFGPGTRLTVL.

This chain connects TRBV7-8 to TRBJ1-5; D may be TRBD1 (6 bases). Between the trimmed V and J ends, which lost 2 bases and 0 bases, there was a span of 11 bases. This CDR3 spans 16 amino acids. CDR1 and CDR2 from the germline V gene are SGHVS and FQNEAQ. The chain's CDR3 is CASSLLTGHSNQPQHF. CDR3 bases: TGTGCCAGCAGCTTATTGACAGGTCATAGCAATCAGCCCCAGCATTTT.

The chain uses TRBV4-1 and TRBJ2-1; 11 positions match TRBD2. V shed 5 bases and J 4 bases; nucleotides not matched to a gene: 4. Germline CDR1 reads MGHRA; CDR2 reads YSYEKL. CDR3 length equals 15 residues. CDR3 nucleotide sequence: TGCGCCAGCAGCGGGATAGCGGGGGGGTACAATGAGCAGTTCTTC. Amino acid sequence: CASSGIAGGYNEQFF.

The chain carries TRBV10-3 and TRBJ1-1, with D perhaps matching TRBD1 (6 bases). The CDR3 contains 12 residues. Trimming left V 8 bases short and J 1 base short, with 8 bases between. The germline V gene has CDR1 ENHRY and CDR2 SYGVKD. CDR3 sequence (DNA): TGTGCCATCGGACAGACGAACACTGAAGCTTTCTTT. Encoded protein: CAIGQTNTEAFF.

The chain has TRBV10-2 and TRBJ1-5; D is ambiguous. This CDR3 region has 13 residues. Germline loops: CDR1 WSHSY, CDR2 SAAADI. V gave up 5 bases and J gave up 7 bases, with 12 bases separating them. The CDR3 DNA is TGCGCCAGCAGTCGTACCGGGGTCCAGCCCCAGCATTTT. Amino acids: CASSRTGVQPQHF.

The chain recombines TRBV13 with TRBJ2-7; 10 nucleotides align to TRBD2. CDR1 PRHDT and CDR2 FYEKMQ come from the germline V gene (reference sequence). V trimming: 5 bases; J trimming: 0 bases; junction bases outside the gene matches: 13. This CDR3 region has 18 residues. The CDR3 sequence: CASSNIGLAGDLSYEQYF. The CDR3 DNA reads TGTGCCAGCAGCAATATAGGCCTAGCGGGAGACCTCTCCTACGAGCAGTACTTC.

This rearrangement joins TRBV6-5 to TRBJ1-4; D gene ambiguous. Germline-derived CDR1 and CDR2 are MNHEY and SVGAGI. The CDR3 length is 15 residues. V was cut by 2 bases and J by 14 bases, with 21 bases left in between. The CDR3 bases are TGTGCCAGCAGTTACGTGGGGTCAACGCCGACGGTGCTGTTTTTT. This sequence encodes CASSYVGSTPTVLFF.

The chain carries TRBV19 and TRBJ2-6; D gene unclear. Germline V lookup: CDR1 LNHDA, CDR2 SQIVND (reference sequence). This CDR3 region has 14 residues. Deletions cut 7 bases from V and 4 bases from J, with 11 bases between. This chain's CDR3 is CASTATGGANVLTF. The CDR3 DNA sequence: TGTGCCAGTACCGCGACCGGGGGGGCCAACGTCCTGACTTTC. Full variable domain (missing parts from reference TRBV19 and TRBJ2-6): DGGITQSPKYLFRKEGQNVTLSCEQNLNHDAMYWYRQDPGQGLRLIYYSQIVNDFQKGDIAEGYSVSREKKESFPLTVTSAQKNPTAFYLCASTATGGANVLTFGAGSRLTVL.

This chain uses TRBV19 with TRBJ2-1; D is possibly TRBD1 (6 bases). The CDR3 extends over 13 amino acids. CDR1 is LNHDA and CDR2 is SQIVND in the germline V gene (reference sequence). V was shortened by 5 bases and J by 6 bases, with 11 bases between the two germline ends. The CDR3 bases are TGTGCCAGTAGTTCAGACAGGACCAATGAGCAGTTCTTC. Translation gives CASSSDRTNEQFF.

The rearrangement uses TRBV6-6 and TRBJ1-2; maybe TRBD1 (5 bases). Germline CDR1 and CDR2: MNHNY and SVGAGI (reference sequence). The V end lost 4 bases, the J end lost 1 base, and 16 bases lay between the germline ends. The CDR3 has 16 amino acids. CDR3 sequence reads: CASSFSRGPLNYGYTF. The DNA for the CDR3 is TGTGCCAGCAGTTTCTCTAGGGGACCCCTTAACTATGGCTACACCTTC.

The V gene is TRBV25-1, the J gene TRBJ2-7, with D unclear. The CDR3 covers 12 residues. Trimming pared 5 bases from V and 4 bases from J, leaving 9 bases between. Germline loops: CDR1 MGHDK, CDR2 SYGVNS. CDR3 region: CASSYSRYEQYF. In DNA form, the CDR3 reads TGTGCCAGCAGTTACAGCAGGTACGAGCAGTACTTC.

This sequence joins TRBV7-2 and TRBJ2-1, with D unclear. The CDR3 loop spans 15 amino acids. Deletions cut 3 bases from V and 0 bases from J, with 9 bases between. From germline, CDR1 is SGHTA and CDR2 FQGNSA. The DNA of the CDR3 is TGTGCCAGCAGCTTGACGACGGGCTCCTACAATGAGCAGTTCTTC. This encodes CASSLTTGSYNEQFF.

This rearrangement joins TRBV30 to TRBJ1-2; D uncertain. The CDR3 sequence is 12 residues long. Trimming stripped 0 bases from V and 7 bases from J, with 9 bases between. Germline V gives CDR1 GTSNPN, CDR2 SVGIG (reference sequence). As DNA, the CDR3 is TGTGCCTGGAGTGTGAGGGCGTGTGGCTACACCTTC. As protein: CAWSVRACGYTF.

The chain couples TRBV7-3 to TRBJ2-1; the D gene could be TRBD1 or TRBD2 (6 bases each). CDR3 size: 18 residues. The V gene lost 1 base and the J gene lost 4 bases, with 20 bases spanning the gap. Germline CDR1 reads SGHTA; CDR2 reads FQGTGA. This CDR3 is CASSLRGGTPGWYNEQFF. The CDR3 DNA reads as TGTGCCAGCAGCTTAAGGGGCGGGACACCCGGTTGGTACAATGAGCAGTTCTTC.

This clone was seen a single time. The V call is TRBV5-6, the J call TRBJ1-2; 9 nucleotides agree with TRBD1. The CDR3 is 15 amino acids. The germline V gene encodes CDR1 SGHDT and CDR2 YYEEEE. The V gene end was trimmed by 7 bases and the J gene end by 2 bases; junction bases not matched to a gene: 9. The CDR3 region has the DNA TGTGCCAGCGCGCATCCCGGGACAGGGAACTATGGCTACACCTTC. Residues: CASAHPGTGNYGYTF.

The rearrangement uses TRBV19 and TRBJ1-4; 7 nucleotides agree with TRBD1. V gave up 5 bases and J gave up 8 bases; unmatched junction bases: 11. From germline, CDR1 is LNHDA and CDR2 SQIVND (reference sequence). The CDR3 contains 15 residues. Written as DNA, the CDR3 is TGTGCCAGTAGTGTTAACCAGGGGGGTAAAGAAAAACTGTTTTTT. Translated, it gives CASSVNQGGKEKLFF.

This clone was counted once. The chain has TRBV19 and TRBJ2-6; D is possibly TRBD2 (6 bases). This CDR3 contains 17 residues. The germline gives CDR1 LNHDA, CDR2 SQIVND (reference sequence). Trimming cost V 5 bases and J 0 bases, with 14 bases left between them. The CDR3 DNA reads TGTGCCAGTAGTCCACTAGCCCTCAGCTCTGGGGCCAACGTCCTGACTTTC. It is translated as CASSPLALSSGANVLTF.

This chain connects TRBV30 to TRBJ1-4; 7 bases are shared with TRBD1. Germline CDR1 reads GTSNPN; CDR2 reads SVGIG (reference sequence). The CDR3 has 15 amino acids. The V gene end was trimmed by 7 bases and the J gene end by 0 bases; junction bases not matched to a gene: 8. CDR3: CAFTGTVATNEKLFF. CDR3 in DNA: TGTGCCTTTACCGGGACAGTCGCAACTAATGAAAAACTGTTTTTT.

The CDR3 bases are TGTGCCAGCAGCTACCAGGGAAGGGGCACCGGGGAGCTGTTTTTT. Translation gives CASSYQGRGTGELFF. The chain is built from TRBV6-5 and TRBJ2-2, with a tentative D call TRBD1 (5 bases). CDR3 size: 15 residues. V was clipped by 6 bases and J by 4 bases, with 15 bases between them. In germline, CDR1 is MNHEY, CDR2 SVGAGI.

The V gene is TRBV28, the J gene TRBJ2-2; 9 positions agree with TRBD1. In germline, CDR1 is MDHEN, CDR2 SYDVKM. V was pared by 6 bases and J by 9 bases, with 8 bases of the junction left unmatched. This CDR3 spans 14 amino acids. The CDR3 region is CASSRGTGYRELFF. Here the CDR3 DNA reads TGTGCCAGCAGCCGTGGGACAGGGTACCGGGAGCTGTTTTTT. The full variable domain, rest sourced from reference TRBV28 and TRBJ2-2, is DVKVTQSSRYLVKRTGEKVFLECVQDMDHENMFWYRQDPGLGLRLIYFSYDVKMKEKGDIPEGYSVSREKKERFSLILESASTNQTSMYLCASSRGTGYRELFFGEGSRLTVL.

The sample holds a few counts of this clone. The J gene is TRBJ1-2, the V gene TRBV30; no definite D call. Germline-derived CDR1 and CDR2 are GTSNPN and SVGIG (reference sequence). CDR3 length: 13 residues. Deletions cut 5 bases from V and 4 bases from J, with 14 bases between. CDR3 region: CAWWTREGYGYTF. The CDR3 nucleotides are TGTGCCTGGTGGACTCGGGAGGGCTATGGCTACACCTTC.

The rearrangement links TRBV19 to TRBJ2-5; D possibly matches TRBD1 or TRBD2 (5 bases each). V was clipped by 2 bases and J by 5 bases, with 12 bases between them. The CDR3 loop spans 14 amino acids. The germline V gene encodes CDR1 LNHDA and CDR2 SQIVND (reference sequence). The CDR3 loop reads CASSIMIEGETQYF. CDR3 in DNA: TGTGCCAGTAGTATAATGATCGAGGGGGAGACCCAGTACTTC.

V is TRBV27 and J is TRBJ1-1; D ambiguous. CDR1 MNHEY and CDR2 SMNVEV come from the germline V gene (reference sequence). This CDR3 comprises 14 residues. The V end was cut by 5 bases, the J end by 0 bases, with 10 bases between. CDR3 amino acids: CASSLTDMNTEAFF. CDR3 coding DNA: TGTGCCAGCAGTCTAACCGACATGAACACTGAAGCTTTCTTT.